This T cell receptor beta chain was recorded in a study of cytomegalovirus exposure and HLA in healthy donors. In the study overall: Later, an analysis reported that the 130 or so validation repertoires had used the same platform as the roughly 700 first-cohort repertoires.

Study-level results: A few chains tied to CMV proved CMV antigen-specific in vitro.

Generated by immunoSEQ multiplex PCR, the TCRdb table keeps only in-frame clones and is missing some. The sample lists under 75,000 clones, about 92% seen once, with approximately 5.3% in the top ten. This clone was found a few times. Its antigen is currently unknown. Sequenced input: PBMCs. The sequence was collected from a man aged 18 to 30 in good health and CMV-seropositive.

The chain's CDR3 is CASGSGLAGGPNEQFF. CDR3 DNA: TGTGCCAGCGGATCGGGACTAGCGGGAGGGCCAAATGAGCAGTTCTTC. The chain combines TRBV6-6 with TRBJ2-1, with 16 bases matching TRBD2. J gave up 7 bases and V 8 bases, and 8 bases lay outside the gene matches. The length of the CDR3 is 16 residues. Per germline, CDR1 MNHNY and CDR2 SVGAGI (reference sequence).